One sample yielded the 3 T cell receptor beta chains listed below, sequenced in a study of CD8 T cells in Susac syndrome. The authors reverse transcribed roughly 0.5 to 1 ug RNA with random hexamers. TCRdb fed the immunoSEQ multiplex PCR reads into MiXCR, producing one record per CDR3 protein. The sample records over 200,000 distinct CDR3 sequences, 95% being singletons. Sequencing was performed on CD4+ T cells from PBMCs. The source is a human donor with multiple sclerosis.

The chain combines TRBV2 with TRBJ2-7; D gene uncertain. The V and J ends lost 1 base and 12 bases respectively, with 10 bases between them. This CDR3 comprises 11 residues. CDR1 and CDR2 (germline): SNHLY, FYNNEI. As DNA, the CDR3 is TGTGCCAGCAGTGAAGTGGTCAGGATGTACGTC. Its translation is CASSEVVRMYV.

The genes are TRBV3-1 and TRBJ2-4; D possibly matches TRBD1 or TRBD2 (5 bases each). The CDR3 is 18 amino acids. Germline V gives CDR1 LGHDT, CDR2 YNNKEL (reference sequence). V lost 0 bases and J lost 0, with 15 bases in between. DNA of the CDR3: TGTGCCAGCAGCCAAGATCGGGATGGGGCCCTAGCCAAAAACATTCAGTACTTC. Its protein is CASSQDRDGALAKNIQYF.

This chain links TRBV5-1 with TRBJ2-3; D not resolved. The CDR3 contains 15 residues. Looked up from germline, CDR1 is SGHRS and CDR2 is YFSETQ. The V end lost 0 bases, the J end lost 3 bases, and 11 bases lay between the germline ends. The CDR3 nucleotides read TGCGCCAGCAGCTTGGAGAGACGGCCAACAGATACGCAGTATTTT. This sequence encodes CASSLERRPTDTQYF. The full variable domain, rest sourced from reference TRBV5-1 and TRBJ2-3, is KAGVTQTPRYLIKTRGQQVTLSCSPISGHRSVSWYQQTPGQGLQFLFEYFSETQRNKGNFPGRFSGRQFSNSRSEMNVSTLELGDSALYLCASSLERRPTDTQYFGPGTRLTVL.